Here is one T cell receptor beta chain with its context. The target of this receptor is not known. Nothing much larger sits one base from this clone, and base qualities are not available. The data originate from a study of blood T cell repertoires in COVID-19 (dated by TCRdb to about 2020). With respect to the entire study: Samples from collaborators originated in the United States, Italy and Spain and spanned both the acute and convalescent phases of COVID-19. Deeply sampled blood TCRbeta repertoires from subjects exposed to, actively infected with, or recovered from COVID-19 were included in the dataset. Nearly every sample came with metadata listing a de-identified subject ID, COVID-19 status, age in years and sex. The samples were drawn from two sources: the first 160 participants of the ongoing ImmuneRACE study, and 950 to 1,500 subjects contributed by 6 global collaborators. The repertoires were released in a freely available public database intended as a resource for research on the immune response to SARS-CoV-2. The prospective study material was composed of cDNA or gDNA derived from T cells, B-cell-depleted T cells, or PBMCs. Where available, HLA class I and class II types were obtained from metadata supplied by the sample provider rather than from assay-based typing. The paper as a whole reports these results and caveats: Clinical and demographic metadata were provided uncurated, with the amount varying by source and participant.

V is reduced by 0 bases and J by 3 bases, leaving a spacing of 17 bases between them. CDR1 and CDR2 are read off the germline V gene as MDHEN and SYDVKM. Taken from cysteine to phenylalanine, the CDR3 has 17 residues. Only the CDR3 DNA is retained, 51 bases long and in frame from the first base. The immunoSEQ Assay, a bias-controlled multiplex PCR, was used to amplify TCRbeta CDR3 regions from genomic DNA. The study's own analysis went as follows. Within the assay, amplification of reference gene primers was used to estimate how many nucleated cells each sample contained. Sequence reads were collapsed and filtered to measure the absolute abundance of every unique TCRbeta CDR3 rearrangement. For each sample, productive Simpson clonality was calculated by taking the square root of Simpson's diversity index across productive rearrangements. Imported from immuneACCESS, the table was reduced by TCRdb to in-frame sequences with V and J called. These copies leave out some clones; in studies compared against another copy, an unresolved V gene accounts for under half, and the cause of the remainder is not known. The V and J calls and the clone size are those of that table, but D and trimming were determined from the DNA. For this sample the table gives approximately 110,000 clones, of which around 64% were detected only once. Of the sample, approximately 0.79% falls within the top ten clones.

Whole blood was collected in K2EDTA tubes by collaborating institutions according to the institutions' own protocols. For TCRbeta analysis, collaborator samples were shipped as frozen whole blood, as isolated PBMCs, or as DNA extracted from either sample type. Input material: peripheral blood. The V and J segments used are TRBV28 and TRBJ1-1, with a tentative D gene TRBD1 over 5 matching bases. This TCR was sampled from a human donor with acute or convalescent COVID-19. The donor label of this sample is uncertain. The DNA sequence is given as TGTGCCAGCAGTTTATGGGACCCCCAGCAAGGGGACACTGAAGCTTTCTTT. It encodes CASSLWDPQQGDTEAFF.